This T cell receptor beta chain was sequenced during a study of T cells in Graves' hyperthyroidism and ophthalmopathy. Ten or more counts support this clonotype. CDR3 length: 14 residues. The J segment lost 3 bases and the V segment lost 6 bases, leaving 7 bases of the junction unmatched. Germline V lookup: CDR1 SEHNR, CDR2 FQNEAQ (reference sequence). Amplification targeted TCR beta CDR3 regions from RNA transcripts. Primed by the HTBI set, a first-round RT-PCR was run on the TCR CDR3. TCRdb recomputed calls from the multiplex PCR reads with MiXCR, one row per CDR3 protein. The profile shows some 440,000 distinct CDR3 sequences, roughly 14% of them singletons.

Source material: blood. V usage is TRBV7-9 and J usage is TRBJ2-7, with 8 bases lining up with TRBD1. The TCR was taken from a woman under 30 with Graves' hyperthyroidism. As DNA, the CDR3 is TGTGCCAGCAGTCCAGGACAGGGTTACTACGAGCAGTACTTC. Amino acids: CASSPGQGYYEQYF.